A single sample gave rise to the 12 T cell receptor beta chains below, sequenced in a study of cytomegalovirus exposure and HLA in healthy donors. The data were produced by immunoSEQ multiplex PCR, yet TCRdb's version contains in-frame clones alone and is incomplete. The sample has 60,000 to 65,000 clones, about 96% seen once. The source material was PBMCs. Receptor source: a woman aged 18-29 years in good health and CMV-seronegative.

This chain joins TRBV10-3 and TRBJ1-1; 8 bases agree with TRBD1. V was clipped by 10 bases and J by 1 base; unmatched bases: 2. Germline-derived CDR1 and CDR2 are ENHRY and SYGVKD. The CDR3 has 12 amino acids. The chain's CDR3 is CATTGGNTEAFF. CDR3 nucleotide sequence: TGTGCCACCACAGGGGGGAACACTGAAGCTTTCTTT.

This clone is a singleton in its sample. The V and J genes are TRBV11-2 and TRBJ2-1; no clear D. Trimming removed 4 bases from V and 0 bases from J, with 16 bases in between. The V gene's germline CDR1 is SGHAT and CDR2 FQNNGV. The CDR3 runs to 17 residues. This CDR3 reads CASSSPRGPFSYNEQFF. The CDR3 DNA reads as TGTGCCAGCAGCTCCCCCCGCGGTCCCTTCTCCTACAATGAGCAGTTCTTC. Drawing the rest from reference TRBV11-2 and TRBJ2-1, the complete variable domain is EAGVAQSPRYKIIEKRQSVAFWCNPISGHATLYWYQQILGQGPKLLIQFQNNGVVDDSQLPKDRFSAERLKGVDSTLKIQPAKLEDSAVYLCASSSPRGPFSYNEQFFGPGTRLTVL.

CDR3 amino acids: CSVVRRGSGGYTF. The CDR3 DNA reads TGCAGCGTTGTCAGAAGAGGGAGTGGTGGCTACACCTTC. This chain joins TRBV29-1 and TRBJ1-2; no clear D gene. The CDR3 spans 13 residues. Trimming stripped 4 bases from V and 7 bases from J, with 16 bases between. CDR1 and CDR2 (germline): SQVTM, ANQGSEA.

The sample holds one count of this clone. The chain employs TRBV7-8 and TRBJ1-4; 7 bases align to TRBD1. Losses at the gene ends were 2 bases for V and 3 bases for J; bases not matched to a gene: 6. The CDR3 spans 16 residues. Germline V lookup: CDR1 SGHVS, CDR2 FQNEAQ. In nucleotides, the CDR3 is TGTGCCAGCAGCTTACGGGACAGTGGAGCTAATGAAAAACTGTTTTTT. Protein sequence: CASSLRDSGANEKLFF.

The chain joins TRBV29-1 to TRBJ1-3; D is perhaps TRBD1 (5 bases). The CDR3 is made up of 15 amino acids. The germline V and J ends were trimmed by 7 bases and 2 bases, with 18 bases remaining between them. The V gene's germline CDR1 is SQVTM and CDR2 ANQGSEA. As DNA, the CDR3 is TGCAGCGGGGGTGGGGCGACCCTTCCTGGAAACACCATATATTTT. Translating it yields CSGGGATLPGNTIYF.

The chain uses TRBV6-5 and TRBJ1-2, with D possibly matching TRBD1 (5 bases). The CDR3 is 14 residues long. V was pared by 6 bases and J by 7 bases, with 18 bases between. Per germline, CDR1 MNHEY and CDR2 SVGAGI. The DNA of the CDR3 is TGTGCCAGCAGCCCCTCAGGCAGGGAGGGTGGCTACACCTTC. Its protein is CASSPSGREGGYTF.

This clone came up once. The chain employs TRBV19 and TRBJ1-4; D not resolved. The CDR3 has 14 residues. V lost 7 bases to trimming and J lost 2 bases, with 11 bases between them. In germline, CDR1 is LNHDA, CDR2 SQIVND (reference sequence). The CDR3 nucleotides read TGTGCCAGTATAGGAGGCAGTACTAATGAAAAACTGTTTTTT. This codes for CASIGGSTNEKLFF.

V usage is TRBV27 and J usage is TRBJ2-7; the D is unclear. The germline V gene has CDR1 MNHEY and CDR2 SMNVEV (reference sequence). Trimming took 5 bases from V and 1 from J, leaving 12 bases between them. The CDR3 contains 14 residues. This CDR3 reads CASSPPGWSYEQYF. DNA of the CDR3: TGTGCCAGCAGTCCGCCCGGTTGGTCCTACGAGCAGTACTTC.

V and J are TRBV5-4 and TRBJ2-7; 7 bases are a match to TRBD1. V was clipped by 4 bases and J by 3 bases; unmatched bases: 13. The germline V gene encodes CDR1 SGHNT and CDR2 YYREEE (reference sequence). This CDR3 is 16 amino acids long. CDR3 nucleotides: TGTGCCAGCAGCCGTAGTTCCGGGACAGCAAACTACGAGCAGTACTTC. Its translation is CASSRSSGTANYEQYF.

The chain links TRBV19 to TRBJ1-5; TRBD1 might be the D (6 bases). With 4 bases removed from V and 4 bases from J, the gap between germline ends came to 11 bases. The CDR3 runs to 14 residues. Germline lookup yields CDR1 LNHDA and CDR2 SQIVND (reference sequence). The CDR3 DNA follows: TGTGCCAGTAGTACTACAGGGTGGAATCAGCCCCAGCATTTT. Protein product: CASSTTGWNQPQHF.

J is TRBJ2-1 and V is TRBV29-1; 8 bases are a match to TRBD2. Per the germline V gene, CDR1 is SQVTM and CDR2 is ANQGSEA. The CDR3 runs 12 residues. V dropped 8 bases and J dropped 8; count of bases not matched to a gene: 8. This CDR3 reads CSYGGGGYEQFF. As DNA, the CDR3 is TGCAGCTACGGGGGGGGTGGCTATGAGCAGTTCTTC.

CDR3: CASSLGQRANQETQYF. The CDR3 region has the DNA TGTGCCAGCAGCTTAGGTCAGCGCGCCAACCAAGAGACCCAGTACTTC. This chain connects TRBV11-1 to TRBJ2-5; D is unclear. The ends were cut back, 1 base at V and 0 bases at J, with 12 bases in the middle. This CDR3 has 16 residues. CDR1 is SGHAT, CDR2 FQDESV, per germline (reference sequence).